This is a list of T cell receptor beta chains from one sample in a study of T cells in localized non-small cell lung cancer. TCRdb's table, derived via immunoSEQ multiplex PCR, lists solely in-frame clones and lacks some. The table has 1,000 or so clones, about 26% seen once; the top ten hold about 16%. The sequences come from normal lung tissue next to the tumor, collected before any cancer treatment. All receptors come from a man aged 35-75 years with stage II lung adenocarcinoma. CDR3s leave out the opening cysteine and the closing phenylalanine or tryptophan. Each record gives: CDR3 protein, J gene, V gene, clone size. Not all rows give a size; the values are once, few, many and, for expanded clones, a class.

CDR3aa: ASSLAGLDNEQF
j_gene: TRBJ2-1
v_gene: TRBV5-1
abundance: -

CDR3aa: ASRLGVAGELF
j_gene: TRBJ2-2
v_gene: TRBV7-2
abundance: large

CDR3aa: ASRKRVDLTYEQY
j_gene: TRBJ2-7
v_gene: TRBV11-3
abundance: few

CDR3aa: ASSAGLAGVGYNEQF
j_gene: TRBJ2-1
v_gene: TRBV19
abundance: few

CDR3aa: ASSEGLGQMNTEAF
j_gene: TRBJ1-1
v_gene: TRBV6-1
abundance: few

CDR3aa: ASSIKSGRMNTEAF
j_gene: TRBJ1-1
v_gene: TRBV19
abundance: few

CDR3aa: ASSSRTSYNEQF
j_gene: TRBJ2-1
v_gene: TRBV9
abundance: large

CDR3aa: ASSVERDLPTYEQY
j_gene: TRBJ2-7
v_gene: TRBV2
abundance: few

CDR3aa: ASSPGQSTYEQY
j_gene: TRBJ2-7
v_gene: TRBV6-8
abundance: few

CDR3aa: ASSLAGTDNYGYT
j_gene: TRBJ1-2
v_gene: TRBV5-1
abundance: few

CDR3aa: SVEAPLRANYGYT
j_gene: TRBJ1-2
v_gene: TRBV29-1
abundance: -

CDR3aa: ASSLTGLNAEAF
j_gene: TRBJ1-1
v_gene: TRBV11-3
abundance: few

CDR3aa: ASSQGLAAYEQY
j_gene: TRBJ2-7
v_gene: TRBV6-8
abundance: few

CDR3aa: ASSIAGRGADTQY
j_gene: TRBJ2-3
v_gene: TRBV19
abundance: -

CDR3aa: AWSVVTEAF
j_gene: TRBJ1-1
v_gene: TRBV30
abundance: -

CDR3aa: ASSLGTNTGELF
j_gene: TRBJ2-2
v_gene: TRBV11-3
abundance: large

CDR3aa: ASSPYPSAYEQY
j_gene: TRBJ2-7
v_gene: TRBV27
abundance: few

CDR3aa: ASSGPGGVGTEAF
j_gene: TRBJ1-1
v_gene: TRBV11-3
abundance: -

CDR3aa: ASTMSGPTGEQY
j_gene: TRBJ2-7
v_gene: TRBV19
abundance: few

CDR3aa: ARSLFCRESANEKLF
j_gene: TRBJ1-4
v_gene: TRBV5-3
abundance: large

CDR3aa: ASSYSLGGSGSLYEQY
j_gene: TRBJ2-7
v_gene: TRBV6-8
abundance: -

CDR3aa: ASSFWGNRKETQY
j_gene: TRBJ2-5
v_gene: TRBV11-3
abundance: few

CDR3aa: ASSPIGQGSYEQY
j_gene: TRBJ2-7
v_gene: TRBV28
abundance: -

CDR3aa: ASSQAGGSTGELF
j_gene: TRBJ2-2
v_gene: TRBV14
abundance: -

CDR3aa: ASSLRTSYNEQF
j_gene: TRBJ2-1
v_gene: TRBV9
abundance: large

CDR3aa: ASSQSGEKGLSGNTIY
j_gene: TRBJ1-3
v_gene: TRBV16
abundance: -

CDR3aa: ASSLRGRASQETQY
j_gene: TRBJ2-5
v_gene: TRBV28
abundance: -

CDR3aa: ASSFSMNEQF
j_gene: TRBJ2-1
v_gene: TRBV6-8
abundance: -

CDR3aa: ASRRQAPGGYT
j_gene: TRBJ1-2
v_gene: TRBV19
abundance: -

CDR3aa: ATSTTSGHVEQF
j_gene: TRBJ2-1
v_gene: TRBV15
abundance: -

CDR3aa: SGSGQGSRGYT
j_gene: TRBJ1-2
v_gene: TRBV29-1
abundance: -

CDR3aa: AWSGPTSGRTGELF
j_gene: TRBJ2-2
v_gene: TRBV30
abundance: -

CDR3aa: ASSIGGQAQH
j_gene: TRBJ1-5
v_gene: TRBV19
abundance: -

CDR3aa: ASSQVSGVQQF
j_gene: TRBJ2-1
v_gene: TRBV4-1
abundance: few

CDR3aa: ASSVGGRMGDTQY
j_gene: TRBJ2-3
v_gene: TRBV9
abundance: -

CDR3aa: ASSHPIPDRAGNTIY
j_gene: TRBJ1-3
v_gene: TRBV4-1
abundance: large

CDR3aa: ASSYGAPGSGNTIY
j_gene: TRBJ1-3
v_gene: TRBV6-8
abundance: few

CDR3aa: ASSYKGAFQSSYEQY
j_gene: TRBJ2-7
v_gene: TRBV6-8
abundance: few

CDR3aa: ASSLVRGREKLF
j_gene: TRBJ1-4
v_gene: TRBV11-3
abundance: few